Presented here are 15 T cell receptor beta chains from one specimen sequenced in a study of blood T cell repertoires in COVID-19. The protocol was immunoSEQ multiplex PCR, while the TCRdb copy is restricted to in-frame clones and leaves out a portion. Counted here are 20,000 or so clones, roughly four fifths occurring once; the ten biggest clones make up more than 11%. The sequencing sample was made of peripheral blood. These receptor sequences come from a man between 35 and 55 years old with active or convalescent COVID-19.

The chain recombines TRBV5-4 with TRBJ2-1; D might be TRBD2 (5 bases). CDR3 length: 15 amino acids. Germline V gene lookup returns CDR1 SGHNT and CDR2 YYREEE (reference sequence). V shed 2 bases and J shed 3 bases, with 12 bases lying between them. CDR3 residues: CASSLPGVLYNEQFF. DNA for the CDR3: TGTGCCAGCAGCTTACCCGGGGTTCTCTACAATGAGCAGTTCTTC.

This sequence joins TRBV5-1 and TRBJ2-5; D may be TRBD1 (5 bases). CDR3 length: 16 residues. V shed 1 base and J shed 5 bases, with 18 bases lying between them. Germline values: CDR1 SGHRS, CDR2 YFSETQ. CDR3 in DNA: TGCGCCAGCAGCTTGTTCTGGCAGGGAAAAGGGGAGACCCAGTACTTC. Protein sequence: CASSLFWQGKGETQYF.

In its sample, this clone was seen once. The V and J genes are TRBV27 and TRBJ1-5; 7 nucleotides match TRBD1. V was pared by 5 bases and J by 5 bases, with 9 bases of the junction left unmatched. The CDR3 length is 15 residues. CDR1 MNHEY and CDR2 SMNVEV come from the germline V gene (reference sequence). The CDR3 DNA follows: TGTGCCAGCAGTCCACTGGGACAGTCGGATCAGCCCCAGCATTTT. Protein: CASSPLGQSDQPQHF.

V gene TRBV15 combines with J gene TRBJ1-1; the match to TRBD1 covers 7 bases. The CDR3 contains 15 residues. Germline V gene sequence: CDR1 LNHNV, CDR2 YYDKDF (reference sequence). V lost 5 bases, J lost 3 bases, and 9 bases stayed unmatched. The DNA for the CDR3 is TGTGCCACCAGCTGGGACAGTAGGCAGGACACTGAAGCTTTCTTT. The encoded protein is CATSWDSRQDTEAFF. The variable domain in full, completed from reference TRBV15 and TRBJ1-1, reads DAMVIQNPRYQVTQFGKPVTLSCSQTLNHNVMYWYQQKSSQAPKLLFHYYDKDFNNEADTPDNFQSRRPNTSFCFLDIRSPGLGDTAMYLCATSWDSRQDTEAFFGQGTRLTVV.

This chain joins TRBV27 and TRBJ1-4, with D perhaps matching TRBD1 (6 bases). The CDR3 loop spans 18 amino acids. V lost 5 bases and J lost 0, with 19 bases in between. The V gene's germline CDR1 is MNHEY and CDR2 SMNVEV (reference sequence). CDR3 in DNA: TGTGCCAGCAGTCCCCGGGGGGGGGCCCTTGCAACTAATGAAAAACTGTTTTTT. Protein: CASSPRGGALATNEKLFF.

The rearrangement uses TRBV7-9 and TRBJ1-6; 7 bases fit TRBD1. The CDR3 length is 15 residues. Trimming at V came to 3 bases and at J to 9 bases, leaving 8 bases not matched to a gene. Germline values: CDR1 SEHNR, CDR2 FQNEAQ (reference sequence). The CDR3 DNA is TGTGCCAGCAGCTTGGATTCACAGGGGAGTTCACCCCTCCACTTT. Translation: CASSLDSQGSSPLHF.

V gene TRBV28 combines with J gene TRBJ1-1; the D gene is possibly TRBD1 (6 bases). The CDR3 has 13 amino acids. Trimming cost V 8 bases and J 1 base, with 11 bases left between them. Germline assignment: CDR1 MDHEN and CDR2 SYDVKM. CDR3 bases: TGTGCCAGCCAGACACAGGGGAACACTGAAGCTTTCTTT. It translates to CASQTQGNTEAFF. The entire variable domain, with the rest obtained from reference TRBV28 and TRBJ1-1, is as follows: DVKVTQSSRYLVKRTGEKVFLECVQDMDHENMFWYRQDPGLGLRLIYFSYDVKMKEKGDIPEGYSVSREKKERFSLILESASTNQTSMYLCASQTQGNTEAFFGQGTRLTVV.

CDR3: CASSPGQLSGNTIYF. DNA of the CDR3: TGTGCCAGCAGCCCTGGGCAACTCTCTGGAAACACCATATATTTT. The chain employs TRBV7-2 and TRBJ1-3; D uncertain. The V end was cut by 5 bases, the J end by 0 bases, with 11 bases between. The germline gives CDR1 SGHTA, CDR2 FQGNSA. This CDR3 contains 15 residues.

The V and J genes are TRBV10-3 and TRBJ1-3; no definite D call. There are 17 residues in the CDR3. Trimming removed 4 bases from V and 0 bases from J, with 16 bases in between. The germline gives CDR1 ENHRY, CDR2 SYGVKD. CDR3 loop: CAISASRGLFSGNTIYF. CDR3 bases: TGTGCCATCAGTGCCTCGAGAGGACTGTTCTCTGGAAACACCATATATTTT.

The CDR3 nucleotides read TGTGCCACCAGCAGAGCCCCTACTAGCGACGAGACCCAGTACTTC. Translating it yields CATSRAPTSDETQYF. The chain has TRBV15 and TRBJ2-5; 7 nucleotides align to TRBD2. CDR1 and CDR2 from the germline V gene are LNHNV and YYDKDF (reference sequence). CDR3 size: 15 residues. The V and J ends lost 1 base and 5 bases, in that order; junction bases with no gene match: 7.

The chain joins TRBV21-1 to TRBJ1-2; the table calls TRBD1, which could not be checked here. TRBV21-1 is annotated as a pseudogene. The CDR3 contains 15 residues. CDR3 protein: CASSPSGQEQYGYTF. DNA for the CDR3: TGTGCCAGCAGCCCCTCGGGACAGGAGCAGTATGGCTACACCTTC.

This chain connects TRBV19 to TRBJ2-3, with 12 nucleotides matching TRBD2. The CDR3 spans 18 residues. Germline trimming cut 4 bases from V and 1 base from J; bases unmatched to any gene: 9. The germline gives CDR1 LNHDA, CDR2 SQIVND (reference sequence). The CDR3 DNA reads TGTGCCAGTAGTAAAACCGGGACTAGCGGGTTCCGCACAGATACGCAGTATTTT. Amino acids: CASSKTGTSGFRTDTQYF.

This chain joins TRBV7-3 and TRBJ2-1; weak D call: TRBD1 (6 bases). Germline V gene sequence: CDR1 SGHTA, CDR2 FQGTGA. The V end lost 0 bases, the J end lost 2 bases, and 8 bases lay between the germline ends. There are 15 residues in the CDR3. Here the CDR3 reads CASSLTRTAYNEQFF. CDR3 bases: TGTGCCAGCAGCTTAACGAGGACAGCCTACAATGAGCAGTTCTTC.

This chain joins TRBV7-2 and TRBJ2-7; 7 bases are shared with TRBD1. The germline gives CDR1 SGHTA, CDR2 FQGNSA. J was trimmed by 3 bases and V by 4 bases; bases with no gene match: 9. The CDR3 consists of 15 residues. CDR3 bases: TGTGCCAGCAGCTCCTTTGGGACAGATTACTACGAGCAGTACTTC. This sequence encodes CASSSFGTDYYEQYF.

This clone was seen once. The CDR3 region is CASSMVVFAGTEAFF. The CDR3 region has the DNA TGTGCCAGTAGTATGGTGGTTTTTGCGGGCACTGAAGCTTTCTTT. The chain has TRBV19 and TRBJ1-1, with D hard to call. Germline V gene sequence: CDR1 LNHDA, CDR2 SQIVND (reference sequence). Trimming took 3 bases from V and 4 from J, leaving 15 bases between them. The CDR3 contains 15 residues.